The clone carrying this T cell receptor beta chain was recorded at least ten times. Its specificity is not known. This entry comes from a study of early T cells in non-severe SARS-CoV-2 infection. As for the study in general: Bulk RNA taken from unsorted whole blood was sequenced, leaving chains unpaired.

Germline CDR1 LNHDA, CDR2 SQIVND (reference sequence). The CDR3 length is 16 residues. With 6 bases removed from V and 6 bases from J, the gap between germline ends came to 21 bases. Individual cDNA molecules were tagged with unique molecular identifiers. TCRdb recomputed calls from the 5' RACE reads with MiXCR, one row per CDR3 protein. This table has tens of thousands of distinct CDR3 sequences, 5.3% appearing once. The study, taken as a whole, reports: Database matching using VDJdb favored anti-spike CD8 responses, with private and CD4 specificities left missing.

This chain connects TRBV19 to TRBJ1-5, with a weak D call TRBD1 (5 bases). Material: whole blood. This TCR was sampled from an adult who was a healthcare worker with PCR-confirmed SARS-CoV-2 infection or an uninfected control (not recorded which). The CDR3 loop is CASSFGTPGGSQPQHF. The CDR3 bases are TGTGCCAGTAGCTTCGGGACCCCGGGAGGTAGTCAGCCCCAGCATTTT.